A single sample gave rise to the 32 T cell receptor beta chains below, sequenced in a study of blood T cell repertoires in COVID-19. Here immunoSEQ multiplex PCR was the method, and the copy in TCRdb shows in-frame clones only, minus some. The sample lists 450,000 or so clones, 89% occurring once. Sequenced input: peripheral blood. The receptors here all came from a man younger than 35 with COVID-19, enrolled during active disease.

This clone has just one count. CDR3 coding DNA: TGTGCCAGCAGTCGCCAGTTGGCCGGGGAGCTGTTTTTT. Translation gives CASSRQLAGELFF. The rearrangement uses TRBV6-5 and TRBJ2-2; no definite D call. CDR1 is MNHEY and CDR2 is SVGAGI in the germline V gene. The CDR3 runs 13 residues. With 5 bases removed from V and 6 bases from J, the gap between germline ends came to 10 bases.

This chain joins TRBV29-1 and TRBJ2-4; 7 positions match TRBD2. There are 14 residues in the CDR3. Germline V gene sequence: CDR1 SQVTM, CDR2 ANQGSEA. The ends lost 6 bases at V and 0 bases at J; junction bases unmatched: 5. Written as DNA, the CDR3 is TGCAGCGTGAGCGGGGTAGAAGCCAAAAACATTCAGTACTTC. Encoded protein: CSVSGVEAKNIQYF. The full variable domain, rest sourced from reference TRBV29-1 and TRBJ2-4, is SAVISQKPSRDICQRGTSLTIQCQVDSQVTMMFWYRQQPGQSLTLIATANQGSEATYESGFVIDKFPISRPNLTFSTLTVSNMSPEDSSIYLCSVSGVEAKNIQYFGAGTRLSVL.

In nucleotides, the CDR3 is TGTGCCAGCGACCGGGGGGTTGAAGCTTTCTTT. Encoded protein: CASDRGVEAFF. V gene TRBV7-9 combines with J gene TRBJ1-1; D is perhaps TRBD1 (5 bases). This CDR3 comprises 11 residues. V was clipped by 8 bases and J by 7 bases, with 11 bases between them. From germline, CDR1 is SEHNR and CDR2 FQNEAQ (reference sequence).

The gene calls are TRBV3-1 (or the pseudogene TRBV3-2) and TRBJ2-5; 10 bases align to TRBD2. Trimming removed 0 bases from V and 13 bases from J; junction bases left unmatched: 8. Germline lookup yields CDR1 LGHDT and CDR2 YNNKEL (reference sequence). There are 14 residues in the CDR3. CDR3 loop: CASSQDAALAGPYF. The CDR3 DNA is TGTGCCAGCAGCCAAGACGCGGCACTAGCGGGGCCGTACTTC.

The CDR3 DNA is TGTGCCAGCAGCTTGCCGGACCGGGATAGCGACGAGCAGTACTTC. Translation: CASSLPDRDSDEQYF. The genes are TRBV5-4 and TRBJ2-7, with D perhaps TRBD2 (5 bases). Trimming stripped 1 base from V and 5 bases from J, with 16 bases between. This CDR3 has 15 amino acids. Germline-derived CDR1 and CDR2 are SGHNT and YYREEE (reference sequence).

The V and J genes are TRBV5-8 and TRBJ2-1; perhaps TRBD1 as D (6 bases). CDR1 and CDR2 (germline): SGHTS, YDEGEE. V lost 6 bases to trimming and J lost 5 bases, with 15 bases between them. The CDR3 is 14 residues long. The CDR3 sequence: CASMSRGVDNEQFF. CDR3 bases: TGTGCCAGCATGTCCAGGGGCGTCGACAATGAGCAGTTCTTC.

CDR3: CASRRDRGDTEAFF. The DNA of the CDR3 is TGTGCCAGCAGGAGAGACAGGGGGGACACTGAAGCTTTCTTT. The chain has TRBV6-5 and TRBJ1-1; 9 positions agree with TRBD1. CDR1 MNHEY and CDR2 SVGAGI come from the germline V gene. After removal of 6 bases from V and 3 bases from J, the junction contained 5 bases not matched to a gene. This CDR3 has 14 amino acids.

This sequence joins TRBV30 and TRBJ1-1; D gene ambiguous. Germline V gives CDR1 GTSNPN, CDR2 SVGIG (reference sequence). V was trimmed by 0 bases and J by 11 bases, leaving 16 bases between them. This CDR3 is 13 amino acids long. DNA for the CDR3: TGTGCCTGGAGTGTACCACCGGGGAAGCGGGCTTTCTTT. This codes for CAWSVPPGKRAFF.

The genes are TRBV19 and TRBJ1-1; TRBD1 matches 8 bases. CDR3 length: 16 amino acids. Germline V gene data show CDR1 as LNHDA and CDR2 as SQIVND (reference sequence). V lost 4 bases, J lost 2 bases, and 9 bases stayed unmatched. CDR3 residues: CASSSLQGVGNTEAFF. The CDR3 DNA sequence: TGTGCCAGTAGTAGCTTACAGGGGGTAGGAAACACTGAAGCTTTCTTT.

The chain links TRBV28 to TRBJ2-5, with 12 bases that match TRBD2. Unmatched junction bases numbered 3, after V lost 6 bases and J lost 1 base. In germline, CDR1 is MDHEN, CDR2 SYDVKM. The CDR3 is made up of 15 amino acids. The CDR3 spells CASSLLAGGQETQYF. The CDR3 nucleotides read TGTGCCAGCAGCCTACTAGCGGGAGGCCAAGAGACCCAGTACTTC. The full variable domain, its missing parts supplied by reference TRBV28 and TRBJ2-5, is DVKVTQSSRYLVKRTGEKVFLECVQDMDHENMFWYRQDPGLGLRLIYFSYDVKMKEKGDIPEGYSVSREKKERFSLILESASTNQTSMYLCASSLLAGGQETQYFGPGTRLLVL.

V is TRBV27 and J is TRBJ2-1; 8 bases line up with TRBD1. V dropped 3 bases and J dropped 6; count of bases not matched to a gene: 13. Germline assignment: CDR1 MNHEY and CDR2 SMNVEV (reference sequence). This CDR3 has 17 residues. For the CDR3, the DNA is TGTGCCAGCAGTTTGCGGGCTGGGACAGGTGCCGGCAATGAGCAGTTCTTC. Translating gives CASSLRAGTGAGNEQFF.

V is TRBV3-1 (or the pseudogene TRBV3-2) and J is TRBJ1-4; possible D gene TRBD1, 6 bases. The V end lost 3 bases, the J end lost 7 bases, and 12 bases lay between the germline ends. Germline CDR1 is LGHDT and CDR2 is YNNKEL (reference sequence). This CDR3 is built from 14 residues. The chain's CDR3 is CASSQNRVAEKLFF. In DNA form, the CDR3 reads TGTGCCAGCAGCCAGAACAGGGTTGCTGAAAAACTGTTTTTT.

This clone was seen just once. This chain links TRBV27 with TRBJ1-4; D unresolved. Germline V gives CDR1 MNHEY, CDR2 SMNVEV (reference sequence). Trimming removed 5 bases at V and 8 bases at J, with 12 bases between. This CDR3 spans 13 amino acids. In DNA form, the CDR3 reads TGTGCCAGCAGTAGTTTGGCTAGGGAAAAACTGTTTTTT. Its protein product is CASSSLAREKLFF.

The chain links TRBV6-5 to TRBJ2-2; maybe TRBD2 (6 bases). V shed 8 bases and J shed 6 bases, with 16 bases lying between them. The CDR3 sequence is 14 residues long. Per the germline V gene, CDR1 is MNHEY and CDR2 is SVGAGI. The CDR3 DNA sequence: TGTGCCAGCTTTACTAGCAATCGCGCCGGGGAGCTGTTTTTT. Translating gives CASFTSNRAGELFF.

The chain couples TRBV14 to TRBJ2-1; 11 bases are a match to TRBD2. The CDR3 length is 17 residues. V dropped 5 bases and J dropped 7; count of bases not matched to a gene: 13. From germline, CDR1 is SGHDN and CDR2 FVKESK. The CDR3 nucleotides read TGTGCCAGCAGCACCGGCGTGGCTAGCGGGAGGAGGAATGAGCAGTTCTTC. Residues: CASSTGVASGRRNEQFF. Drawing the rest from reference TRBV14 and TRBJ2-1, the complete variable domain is EAGVTQFPSHSVIEKGQTVTLRCDPISGHDNLYWYRRVMGKEIKFLLHFVKESKQDESGMPNNRFLAERTGGTYSTLKVQPAELEDSGVYFCASSTGVASGRRNEQFFGPGTRLTVL.

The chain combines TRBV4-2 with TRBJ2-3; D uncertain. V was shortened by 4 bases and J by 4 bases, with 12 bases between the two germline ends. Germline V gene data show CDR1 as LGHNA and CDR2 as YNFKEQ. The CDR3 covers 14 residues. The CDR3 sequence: CASSPHQASDTQYF. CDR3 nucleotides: TGTGCCAGCAGCCCTCACCAGGCCTCAGATACGCAGTATTTT.

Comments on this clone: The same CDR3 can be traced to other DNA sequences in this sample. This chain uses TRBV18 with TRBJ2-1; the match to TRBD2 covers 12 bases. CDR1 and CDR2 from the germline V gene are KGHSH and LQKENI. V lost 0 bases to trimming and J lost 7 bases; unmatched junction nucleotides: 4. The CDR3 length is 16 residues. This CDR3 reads CASSPPGLAGGNEQFF. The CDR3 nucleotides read TGTGCCAGCTCACCACCCGGGCTAGCGGGAGGGAATGAGCAGTTCTTC. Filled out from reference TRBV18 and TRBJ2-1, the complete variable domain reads NAGVMQNPRHLVRRRGQEARLRCSPMKGHSHVYWYRQLPEEGLKFMVYLQKENIIDESGMPKERFSAEFPKEGPSILRIQQVVRGDSAAYFCASSPPGLAGGNEQFFGPGTRLTVL.

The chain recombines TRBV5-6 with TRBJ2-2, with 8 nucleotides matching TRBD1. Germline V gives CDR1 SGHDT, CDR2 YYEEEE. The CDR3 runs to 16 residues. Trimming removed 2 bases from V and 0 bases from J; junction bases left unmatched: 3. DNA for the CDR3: TGTGCCAGCAGCTTTCAGGGGGCCGCGAACACCGGGGAGCTGTTTTTT. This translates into CASSFQGAANTGELFF.

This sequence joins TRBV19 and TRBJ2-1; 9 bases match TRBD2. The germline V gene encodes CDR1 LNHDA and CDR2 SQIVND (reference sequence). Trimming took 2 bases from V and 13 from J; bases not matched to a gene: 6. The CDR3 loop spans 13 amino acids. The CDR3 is CASSISLAGIQFF. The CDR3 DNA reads TGTGCCAGTAGTATATCGCTAGCGGGGATCCAGTTCTTC. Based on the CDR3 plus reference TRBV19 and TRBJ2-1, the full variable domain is DGGITQSPKYLFRKEGQNVTLSCEQNLNHDAMYWYRQDPGQGLRLIYYSQIVNDFQKGDIAEGYSVSREKKESFPLTVTSAQKNPTAFYLCASSISLAGIQFFGPGTRLTVL.

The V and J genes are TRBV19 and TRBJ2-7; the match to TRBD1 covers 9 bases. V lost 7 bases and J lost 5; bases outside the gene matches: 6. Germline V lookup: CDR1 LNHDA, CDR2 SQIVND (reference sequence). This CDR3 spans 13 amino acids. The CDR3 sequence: CASTTGQGHEQYF. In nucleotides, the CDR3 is TGTGCCAGTACCACAGGACAGGGGCACGAGCAGTACTTC.

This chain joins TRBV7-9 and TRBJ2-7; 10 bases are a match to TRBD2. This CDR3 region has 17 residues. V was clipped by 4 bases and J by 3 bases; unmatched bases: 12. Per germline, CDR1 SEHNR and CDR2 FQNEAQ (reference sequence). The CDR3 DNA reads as TGTGCCAGCAGCTCGTCCATATTAGCGGGGGGTCGCTACGAGCAGTACTTC. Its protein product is CASSSSILAGGRYEQYF.

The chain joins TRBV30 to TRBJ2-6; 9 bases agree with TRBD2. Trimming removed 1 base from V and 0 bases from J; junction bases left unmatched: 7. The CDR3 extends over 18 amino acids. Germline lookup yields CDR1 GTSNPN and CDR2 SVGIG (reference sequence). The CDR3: CAWSARAGGVSGANVLTF. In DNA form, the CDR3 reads TGTGCCTGGAGTGCCCGAGCGGGAGGTGTCTCTGGGGCCAACGTCCTGACTTTC.

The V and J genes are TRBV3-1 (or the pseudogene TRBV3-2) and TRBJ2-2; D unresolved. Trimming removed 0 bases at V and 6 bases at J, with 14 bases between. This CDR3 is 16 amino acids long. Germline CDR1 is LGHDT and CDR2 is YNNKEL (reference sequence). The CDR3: CASSQEGYLRAGELFF. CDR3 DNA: TGTGCCAGCAGCCAAGAAGGTTACCTACGGGCCGGGGAGCTGTTTTTT.

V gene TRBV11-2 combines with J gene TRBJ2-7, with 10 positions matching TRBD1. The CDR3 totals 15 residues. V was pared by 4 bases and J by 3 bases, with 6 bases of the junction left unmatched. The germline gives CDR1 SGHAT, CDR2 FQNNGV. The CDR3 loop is CASSWTGGVYYEQYF. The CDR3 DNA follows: TGTGCCAGCAGCTGGACAGGGGGAGTTTACTACGAGCAGTACTTC. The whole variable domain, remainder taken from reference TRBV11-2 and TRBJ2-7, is EAGVAQSPRYKIIEKRQSVAFWCNPISGHATLYWYQQILGQGPKLLIQFQNNGVVDDSQLPKDRFSAERLKGVDSTLKIQPAKLEDSAVYLCASSWTGGVYYEQYFGPGTRLTVT.

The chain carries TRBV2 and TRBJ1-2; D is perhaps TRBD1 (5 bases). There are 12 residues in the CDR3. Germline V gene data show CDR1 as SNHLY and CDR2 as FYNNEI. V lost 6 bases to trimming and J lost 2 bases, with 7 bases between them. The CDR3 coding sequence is TGTGCCAGCAGAACAGGAAACTATGGCTACACCTTC. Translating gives CASRTGNYGYTF.

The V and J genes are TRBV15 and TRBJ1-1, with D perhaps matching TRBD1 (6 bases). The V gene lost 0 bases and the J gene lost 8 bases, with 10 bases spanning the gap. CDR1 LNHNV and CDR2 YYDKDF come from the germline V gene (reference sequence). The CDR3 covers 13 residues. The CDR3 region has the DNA TGTGCCACCAGCAGAGATTCGAGGGGGGAAGCTTTCTTT. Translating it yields CATSRDSRGEAFF.

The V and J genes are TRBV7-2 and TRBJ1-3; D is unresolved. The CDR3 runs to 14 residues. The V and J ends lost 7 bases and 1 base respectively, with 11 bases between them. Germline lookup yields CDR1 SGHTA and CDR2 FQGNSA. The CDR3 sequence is CASTLGRSGNTIYF. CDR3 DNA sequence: TGTGCCAGCACCCTAGGCCGGTCTGGAAACACCATATATTTT. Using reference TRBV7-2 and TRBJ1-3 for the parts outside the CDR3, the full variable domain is GAGVSQSPSNKVTEKGKDVELRCDPISGHTALYWYRQSLGQGLEFLIYFQGNSAPDKSGLPSDRFSAERTGGSVSTLTIQRTQQEDSAVYLCASTLGRSGNTIYFGEGSWLTVV.

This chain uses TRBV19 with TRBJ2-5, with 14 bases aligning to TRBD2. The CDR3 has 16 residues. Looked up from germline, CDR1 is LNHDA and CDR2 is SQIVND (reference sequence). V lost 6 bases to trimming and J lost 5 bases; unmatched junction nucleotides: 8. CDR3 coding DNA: TGTGCCAGTAGCCCTAGGACTAGCGGGGGGCGGGAGACCCAGTACTTC. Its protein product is CASSPRTSGGRETQYF.

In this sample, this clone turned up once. Here the CDR3 reads CASSQAQETQYF. The CDR3 nucleotides read TGTGCCAGCAGCCAAGCGCAAGAGACCCAGTACTTC. This chain links TRBV4-2 with TRBJ2-5; no clear D gene. From germline, CDR1 is LGHNA and CDR2 YNFKEQ. Trimming removed 1 base at V and 2 bases at J, with 2 bases between. The CDR3 loop spans 12 amino acids.

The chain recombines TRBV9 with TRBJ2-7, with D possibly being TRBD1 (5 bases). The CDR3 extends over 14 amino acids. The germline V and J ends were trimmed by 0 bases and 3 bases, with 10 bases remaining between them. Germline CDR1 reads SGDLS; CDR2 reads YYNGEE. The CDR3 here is CASSVGSDNYEQYF. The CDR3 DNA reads TGTGCCAGCAGCGTAGGGTCGGACAACTACGAGCAGTACTTC.

CDR3 protein: CTSSQDRTRTFFEQFF. CDR3 bases: TGCACCAGCAGCCAAGATCGGACAAGGACGTTTTTTGAGCAGTTCTTC. J is TRBJ2-1 and V is TRBV1; TRBD1 was called by the table and not checked on the DNA. TRBV1 is deemed a pseudogene. The CDR3 has 16 amino acids.

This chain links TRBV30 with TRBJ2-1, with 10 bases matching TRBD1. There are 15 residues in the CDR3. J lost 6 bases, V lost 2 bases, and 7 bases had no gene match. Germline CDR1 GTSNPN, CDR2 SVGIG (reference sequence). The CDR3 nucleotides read TGTGCCTGGAGTCAGAGGACAGGGGGGGTCAATGAGCAGTTCTTC. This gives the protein CAWSQRTGGVNEQFF.